One T cell receptor (beta chain) is described in this entry. V lost 9 bases to trimming and J lost 4 bases; unmatched junction nucleotides: 5. The CDR3 runs to 13 residues. From germline, CDR1 is KGHDR and CDR2 SFDVKD. Authors' processing steps: Reference gene primer amplification gave nucleated cell count estimates. The method was immunoSEQ multiplex PCR; TCRdb's version includes in-frame clones alone and lacks a portion of them. The V and J calls and clone size were taken over from that table, and D and trimming were inferred from the DNA. The table shows 250,000 to 300,000 clones, with about 85% occurring only once. The data were taken from a study of blood T cell repertoires in COVID-19. About the study: The United States, Italy and Spain provided the acute and convalescent COVID-19 samples. T cells, B-cell-depleted T cells, or PBMCs provided the cDNA or gDNA that served as material.

Sequencing input: peripheral blood. This chain links TRBV24-1 with TRBJ2-1; TRBD1 agrees at 7 bases. The receptor was isolated from a woman between 50 and 59 years old who had recovered from COVID-19. This chain's CDR3 is CATRDSPYNEQFF. DNA for the CDR3: TGTGCCACCCGGGACAGCCCATACAATGAGCAGTTCTTC.